This is a list of T cell receptor beta chains from one sample in a study of T cells in Graves' hyperthyroidism and ophthalmopathy. TCRdb ran MiXCR on the multiplex PCR reads and lists one entry per CDR3 protein. The profile shows hundreds of thousands of distinct CDR3 sequences, less than 15% of them singletons. The sequencing sample was made of blood. These receptors all come from a woman under 30 with Graves' hyperthyroidism. Each CDR3 is given with its conserved first and last residue. A D gene is named only where the DNA matches it firmly. Expanded clones are given a class, and other clones once, few, many or no size at all.

d_call clone_size j_call v_call cdr3_nt cdr3_aa
. few TRBJ2-7 TRBV12-3/TRBV12-4 TGTGCCAGCAGTTTAAAAAGGATTCTCTCCTACGAGCAGTACTTC CASSLKRILSYEQYF
. many TRBJ2-1 TRBV7-3 TGTGCCAGCAGCTCCCGTACGGGCAATGAGCAGTTCTTC CASSSRTGNEQFF
. . TRBJ1-6 TRBV6-1 TGTGCCAGCAGTAGCGGGTTGGCCCTCTCCTATAATTCACCCCTCCACTTT CASSSGLALSYNSPLHF
. many TRBJ2-5 TRBV28 TGTGCCAGCAGTTCCCGGGACACAACCCAAGAGACCCAGTACTTC CASSSRDTTQETQYF
. many TRBJ1-4 TRBV30 TGTGCCTGGAGTGTCGGTCACACGGGGAGGCTCACTAATGAAAAACTGTTTTTT CAWSVGHTGRLTNEKLFF
. many TRBJ1-2 TRBV28 TGTGCCAGCAGTTTGTCTAACTATGGCTACACCTTC CASSLSNYGYTF
. many TRBJ1-2 TRBV2 TGTGCCAGCAGTGAAATTTATGGGGGACGGAGCTTCTATGGCTACACCTTC CASSEIYGGRSFYGYTF
. many TRBJ2-1 TRBV7-2 TGTGCCAGCAGCTTAGGAGGGAGCAATGAGCAGTTCTTC CASSLGGSNEQFF
. few TRBJ2-1 TRBV3-1 TGTGCCAGCAGCCAAGGGAAGGGACTCGCGGGGGCCCGAAGAGAGAATGAGCAGTTCTTC CASSQGKGLAGARRENEQFF
TRBD1 few TRBJ2-7 TRBV6-2/TRBV6-3 TGTGCCAGCAGTTATACAGGGGACTCCTACGAGCAGTACTTC CASSYTGDSYEQYF
. many TRBJ2-7 TRBV28 TGTGCCACCGTGGGGGATCAAGAAGGTTCCTACGAGCAGTACTTC CATVGDQEGSYEQYF
. many TRBJ2-5 TRBV28 TGTGCCACCCTACAGGGAGGGAATGTAGAGACCCAGTACTTC CATLQGGNVETQYF
. . TRBJ1-5 TRBV20-1 TGCAGTGCTAGAGATCTGGAGACCCGTGGTCAGCCCCAGCATTTT CSARDLETRGQPQHF
. . TRBJ1-2 TRBV28 TGTGCCAGCAGTTTTACCCGGACGGGTAACTATGGCTACACCTTC CASSFTRTGNYGYTF